This is a list of T cell receptor beta chains from one sample in a study of molecular identifiers for immune sequencing clone quantification. MiXCR, run by TCRdb on the PCR reads, gives a single entry per CDR3 protein. The table lists 50,000 or so distinct CDR3 sequences, approximately 25% of them singletons. Source material: naive CD8+ T cells from blood, with Jurkat cell RNA spiked in. The receptors stem from a human donor in good health. Some libraries in this study had Jurkat cell RNA spiked in. Both conserved end residues are part of each CDR3. A D gene is named only where the DNA matches it firmly. A row's size may be missing; if present it is once, few, many or a size class.

DNA	CDR3	D	J	V	size
TGTGCCAGCAGTTTACCGGAAATGAACACCGGGGAGCTGTTTTTT	CASSLPEMNTGELFF	-	TRBJ2-2	TRBV28	many
TGTGCCTGGACAGAGGAGTCCACTGAAGCTTTCTTT	CAWTEESTEAFF	-	TRBJ1-1	TRBV30	few
TGTGCCAGCAGCCAAGATTCCTCTAGGTACAATGAGCAGTTCTTC	CASSQDSSRYNEQFF	-	TRBJ2-1	TRBV3-1	many
TGTGCCAGCAGCGTATCAGCTGGTACGCAAGAGACCCAGTACTTC	CASSVSAGTQETQYF	-	TRBJ2-5	TRBV9	many
TGTGCCAGCAGCTTTGCGGGGCAGGGCGACACCGGGGAGCTATTTTTT	CASSFAGQGDTGELFF	-	TRBJ2-2	TRBV7-9	many
TGTGCCAGCAGCCCAAGTCTGACGTACGAGCAGTACTTC	CASSPSLTYEQYF	-	TRBJ2-7	TRBV3-1	many
TGTGCCAGCAGTCCAGGGTTTTACGAGCAGTACTTC	CASSPGFYEQYF	-	TRBJ2-7	TRBV6-2/TRBV6-3	many
TGCGCCAGCAGCCACCCCGGGGGGGGCTCCTACGAGCAGTACTTC	CASSHPGGGSYEQYF	TRBD2	TRBJ2-7	TRBV4-1	many
TGTGCCAGCAGCTTGGGTGTCCTCGAGCAGTACTTC	CASSLGVLEQYF	-	TRBJ2-7	TRBV5-6	many
TGTGCCAGCAGCTTGCAGTGGGCCACTGAAGCTTTCTTT	CASSLQWATEAFF	-	TRBJ1-1	TRBV5-6	many
TGTGCCAGCAGTTTACCTAGGAACACCGGGGAGCTGTTTTTT	CASSLPRNTGELFF	-	TRBJ2-2	TRBV6-6	few
TGTGCCAGCAGCCAAGGAGACTGGCGGGAGGAGACCCAGTACTTC	CASSQGDWREETQYF	TRBD2	TRBJ2-5	TRBV3-1	many
TGTGCCAGTAGAACAGGTGCGTCCGAGCAGTACTTC	CASRTGASEQYF	-	TRBJ2-7	TRBV5-6	few
TGTGCCAGCAGTTTGGCAGCGGGAGTTCTAGATACGCAGTATTTT	CASSLAAGVLDTQYF	TRBD2	TRBJ2-3	TRBV12-3/TRBV12-4	many
TGTGCCGGCAGCCAAGTTCCTAGCGTGGCGACGAACACCGGGGAGCTGTTTTTT	CAGSQVPSVATNTGELFF	-	TRBJ2-2	TRBV3-1	-
TGTGCCAGCAGCTTACTAAGGGAGGCACTTTCCTACGAGCAGTACTTC	CASSLLREALSYEQYF	-	TRBJ2-7	TRBV6-5	many
TGTGCCAGCGGTCTCTCAGGGGGGTACACCGGGGAGCTGTTTTTT	CASGLSGGYTGELFF	-	TRBJ2-2	TRBV5-6	many
TGTGCCAGCAGAGGATACAATGAGCAGTTCTTC	CASRGYNEQFF	-	TRBJ2-1	TRBV12-3/TRBV12-4	many
TGTGCCAGCAGTTACGCGTCCATTAGCAATCAGCCCCAGCATTTT	CASSYASISNQPQHF	-	TRBJ1-5	TRBV6-2/TRBV6-3	many
TGCGCCAGCAGCCAAGATGCCGTCGGGGTACCCTACGAGCAGTACTTC	CASSQDAVGVPYEQYF	-	TRBJ2-7	TRBV4-3	many
TGTGCCAGCAGTGAAAGTGCGGGGCCCGCATACTACGAGCAGTACTTC	CASSESAGPAYYEQYF	-	TRBJ2-7	TRBV6-1	many
TGTGCCAGCACTCCCGAGCCCAATGAGCAGTTCTTC	CASTPEPNEQFF	-	TRBJ2-1	TRBV7-9	many